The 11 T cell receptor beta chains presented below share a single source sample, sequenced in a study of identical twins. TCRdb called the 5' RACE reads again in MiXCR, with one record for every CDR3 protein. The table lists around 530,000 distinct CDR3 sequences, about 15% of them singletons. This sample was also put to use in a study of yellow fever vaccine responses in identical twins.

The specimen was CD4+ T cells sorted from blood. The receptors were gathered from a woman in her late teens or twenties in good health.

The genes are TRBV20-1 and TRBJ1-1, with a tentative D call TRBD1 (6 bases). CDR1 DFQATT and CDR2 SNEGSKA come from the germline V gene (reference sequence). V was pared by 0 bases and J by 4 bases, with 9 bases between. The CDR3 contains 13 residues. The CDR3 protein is CSAREGAVTEAFF. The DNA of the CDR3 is TGCAGTGCTAGAGAGGGGGCTGTCACTGAAGCTTTCTTT.

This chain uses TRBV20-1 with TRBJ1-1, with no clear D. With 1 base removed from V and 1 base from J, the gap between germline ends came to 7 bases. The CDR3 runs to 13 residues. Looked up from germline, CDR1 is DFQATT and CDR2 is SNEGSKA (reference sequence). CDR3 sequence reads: CSARVLPNTEAFF. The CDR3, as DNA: TGCAGTGCTAGAGTTCTACCGAACACTGAAGCTTTCTTT.

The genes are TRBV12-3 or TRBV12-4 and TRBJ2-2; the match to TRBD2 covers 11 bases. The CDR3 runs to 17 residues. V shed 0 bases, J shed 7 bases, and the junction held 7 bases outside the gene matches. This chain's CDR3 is CASSLAVAGGRVGELFF. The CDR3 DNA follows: TGTGCCAGCAGTTTAGCGGTAGCGGGGGGGCGAGTCGGGGAGCTGTTTTTT.

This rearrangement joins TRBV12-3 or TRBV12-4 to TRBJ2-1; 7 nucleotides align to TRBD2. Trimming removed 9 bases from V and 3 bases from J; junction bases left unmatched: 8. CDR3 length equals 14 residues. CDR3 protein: CASTGDYLYNEQFF. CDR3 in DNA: TGTGCCAGTACGGGGGACTATCTCTACAATGAGCAGTTCTTC.

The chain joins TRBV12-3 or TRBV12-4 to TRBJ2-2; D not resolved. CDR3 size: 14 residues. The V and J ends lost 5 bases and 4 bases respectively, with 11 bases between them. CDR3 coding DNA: TGTGCCAGCAGTAAGCAGGTACCCACCGGGGAGCTGTTTTTT. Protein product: CASSKQVPTGELFF.

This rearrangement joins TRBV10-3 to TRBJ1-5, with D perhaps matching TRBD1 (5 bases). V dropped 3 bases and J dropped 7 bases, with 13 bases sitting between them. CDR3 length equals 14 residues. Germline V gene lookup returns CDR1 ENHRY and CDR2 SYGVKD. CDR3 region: CAISDLGGYQPQHF. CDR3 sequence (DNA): TGTGCCATCAGTGACCTCGGGGGGTACCAGCCCCAGCATTTT.

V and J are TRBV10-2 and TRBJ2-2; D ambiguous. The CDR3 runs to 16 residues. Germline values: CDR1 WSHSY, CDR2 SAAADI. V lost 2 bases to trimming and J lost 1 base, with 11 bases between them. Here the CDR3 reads CASSEVRQKNTGELFF. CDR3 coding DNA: TGCGCCAGCAGTGAGGTTAGGCAGAAGAACACCGGGGAGCTGTTTTTT.

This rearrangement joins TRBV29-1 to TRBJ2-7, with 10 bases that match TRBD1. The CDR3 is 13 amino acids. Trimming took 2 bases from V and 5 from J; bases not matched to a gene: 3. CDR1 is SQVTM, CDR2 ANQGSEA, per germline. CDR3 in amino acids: CSVERGTGDEQYF. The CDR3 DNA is TGCAGCGTTGAACGCGGGACAGGGGACGAGCAGTACTTC.

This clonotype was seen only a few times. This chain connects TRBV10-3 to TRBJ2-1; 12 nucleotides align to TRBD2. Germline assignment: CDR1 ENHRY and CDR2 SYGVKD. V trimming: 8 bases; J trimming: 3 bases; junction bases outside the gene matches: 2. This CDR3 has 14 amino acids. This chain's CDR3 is CAIRTSGDYNEQFF. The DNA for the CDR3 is TGTGCCATCCGGACTAGCGGGGACTACAATGAGCAGTTCTTC.

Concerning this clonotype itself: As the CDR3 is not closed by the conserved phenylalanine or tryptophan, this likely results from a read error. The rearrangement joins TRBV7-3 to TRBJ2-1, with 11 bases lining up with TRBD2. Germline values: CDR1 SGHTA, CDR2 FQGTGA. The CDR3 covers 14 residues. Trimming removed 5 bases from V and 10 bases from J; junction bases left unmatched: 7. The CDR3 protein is CASSPGLAVNEQFL. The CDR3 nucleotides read TGTGCCAGCAGCCCGGGACTAGCGGTGAACGAGCAGTTCCTC.

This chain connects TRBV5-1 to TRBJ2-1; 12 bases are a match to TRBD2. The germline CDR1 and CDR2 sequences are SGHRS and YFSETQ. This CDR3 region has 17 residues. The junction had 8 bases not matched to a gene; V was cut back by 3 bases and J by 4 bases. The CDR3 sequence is CASSSNPGTSGYNEQFF. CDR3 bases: TGCGCCAGCAGCTCTAACCCGGGGACTAGCGGGTACAATGAGCAGTTCTTC.